This T cell receptor (beta chain) was captured by sequencing in a study of cytomegalovirus exposure and HLA in healthy donors. Overall study results and limits: Some 150 TCR beta chains were listed as cytomegalovirus-associated. Sequencing likely generated an artifact that appeared as a cluster of highly shared sequence variants. Per published reports, the classifier diagnosed cytomegalovirus status with high specificity and sensitivity.

Turning to this clone: Its antigen is not identified.

The PCR had 60 Vbeta and 13 Jbeta primers. Original processing methods: In a later analysis, of some 80 million unique beta chains, around 11 million appeared in at least two donors. Using immunoSEQ multiplex PCR, the repertoire was profiled, and TCRdb retains in-frame clones only, with some absent. V and J calls and clone size follow that table, whereas D and trimming were derived from the DNA. The repertoire consists of 100,000 to 150,000 clones, with 78% occurring once and the leading ten covering about a tenth. The V gene's germline CDR1 is SGHTA and CDR2 FQGNSA. CDR3 length equals 14 residues. V dropped 2 bases and J dropped 3 bases, with 11 bases sitting between them.

The rearrangement uses TRBV7-2 and TRBJ2-7; D may be TRBD1 (5 bases). The clonotype was recovered from a man aged 25 to 40 in good health and CMV-seropositive. The sequencing input was PBMCs. The CDR3 spells CASSLQGNGYEQYF. The DNA for the CDR3 is TGTGCCAGCAGCTTACAGGGAAATGGCTACGAGCAGTACTTC.